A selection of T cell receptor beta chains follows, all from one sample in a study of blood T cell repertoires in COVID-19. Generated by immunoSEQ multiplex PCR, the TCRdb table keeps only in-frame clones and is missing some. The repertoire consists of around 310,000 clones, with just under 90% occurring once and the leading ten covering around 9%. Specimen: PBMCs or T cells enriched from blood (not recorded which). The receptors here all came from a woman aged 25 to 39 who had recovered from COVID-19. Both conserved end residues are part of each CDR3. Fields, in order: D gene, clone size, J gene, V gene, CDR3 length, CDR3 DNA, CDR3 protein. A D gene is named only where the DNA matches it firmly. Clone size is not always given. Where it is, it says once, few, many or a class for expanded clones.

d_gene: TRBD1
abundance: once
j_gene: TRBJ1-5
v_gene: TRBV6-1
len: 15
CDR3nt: TGTGCCAGCAGTGAAGTCAGGGGGGCAAATCAGCCCCAGCATTTT
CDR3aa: CASSEVRGANQPQHF

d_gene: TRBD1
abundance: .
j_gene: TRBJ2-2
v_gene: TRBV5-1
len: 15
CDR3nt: TGCGCCAGCAGCGTATCAGGGGGTGCGACCGGGGAGCTGTTTTTT
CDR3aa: CASSVSGGATGELFF

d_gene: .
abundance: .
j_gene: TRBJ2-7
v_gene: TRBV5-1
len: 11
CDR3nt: TGCGCCAGCCAAGGGGTCTACGAGCAGTACTTC
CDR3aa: CASQGVYEQYF

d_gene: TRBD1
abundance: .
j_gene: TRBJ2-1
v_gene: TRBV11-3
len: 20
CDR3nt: TGTGCCAGCAGCTTAGAGACTTGGACAGGGTGGAACACAAAGTACAATGAGCAGTTCTTC
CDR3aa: CASSLETWTGWNTKYNEQFF

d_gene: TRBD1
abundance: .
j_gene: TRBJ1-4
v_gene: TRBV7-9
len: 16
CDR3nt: TGTGCCAGCAGCCCCGCCCGGGACAGGATATATGAAAAACTGTTTTTT
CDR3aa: CASSPARDRIYEKLFF

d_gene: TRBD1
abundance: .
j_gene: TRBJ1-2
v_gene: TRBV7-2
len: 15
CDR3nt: TGTGCCAGCAGCCTCAACAGGGGCTCGACATCCGGCTACACCTTC
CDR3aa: CASSLNRGSTSGYTF

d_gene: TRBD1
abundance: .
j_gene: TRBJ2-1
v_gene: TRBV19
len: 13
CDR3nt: TGTGCCAGTAGAGGCAGGGGGCAGGGTGAGCAGTTCTTC
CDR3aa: CASRGRGQGEQFF

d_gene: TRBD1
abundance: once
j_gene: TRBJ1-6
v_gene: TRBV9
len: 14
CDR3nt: TGTGCCAGCAGGCAGACAGGGGCGGATTCACCCCTCCACTTT
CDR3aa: CASRQTGADSPLHF

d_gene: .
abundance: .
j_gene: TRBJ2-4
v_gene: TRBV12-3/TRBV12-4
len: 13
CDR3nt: TGTGCCAGCAGTCCCCCGGGACTAAACATTCAGTACTTC
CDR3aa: CASSPPGLNIQYF

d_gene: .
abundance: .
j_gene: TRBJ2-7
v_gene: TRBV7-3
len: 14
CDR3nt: TGTGCCAGCAGCTTAGCGGCGCTATCCTACGAGCAGTACTTC
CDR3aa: CASSLAALSYEQYF

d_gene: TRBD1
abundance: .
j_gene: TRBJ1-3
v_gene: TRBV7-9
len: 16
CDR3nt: TGTGCCAGCAGCCTGACAGGGATCAGCTCTGGAAACACCATATATTTT
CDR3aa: CASSLTGISSGNTIYF

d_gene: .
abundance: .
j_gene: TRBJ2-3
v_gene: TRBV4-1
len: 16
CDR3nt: TGCGCCAGCAGCCCGTTGGGGGCTGGAAGGACAGATACGCAGTATTTT
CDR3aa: CASSPLGAGRTDTQYF

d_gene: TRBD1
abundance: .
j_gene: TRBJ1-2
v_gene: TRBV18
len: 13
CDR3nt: TGTGCCAGCTCACCTGGACAGGGAATGGGCTACACCTTC
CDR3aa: CASSPGQGMGYTF

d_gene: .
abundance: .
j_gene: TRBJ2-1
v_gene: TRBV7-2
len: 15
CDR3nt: TGTGCCAGCAGCGAGGTCGCAGGACTCGGCAATGAGCAGTTCTTC
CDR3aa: CASSEVAGLGNEQFF

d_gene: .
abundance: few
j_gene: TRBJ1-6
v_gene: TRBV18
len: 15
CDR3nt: TGTGCCAGCTCACCCGAGCAGCAGGCCGAGTCACCCCTCCACTTT
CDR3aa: CASSPEQQAESPLHF

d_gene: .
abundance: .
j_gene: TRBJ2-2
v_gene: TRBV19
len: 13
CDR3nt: TGTGCCAGTAGATCGGGGAACACCGGGGAGCTGTTTTTT
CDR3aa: CASRSGNTGELFF

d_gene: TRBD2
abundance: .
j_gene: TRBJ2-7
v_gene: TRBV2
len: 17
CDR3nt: TGTGCCAGCAGTGATTCCCCGCTTCTAGCGGGGGTTTACGAGCAGTACTTC
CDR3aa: CASSDSPLLAGVYEQYF

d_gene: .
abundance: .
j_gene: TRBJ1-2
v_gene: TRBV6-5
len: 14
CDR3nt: TGTGCCAGCAGTTATACCGGGGACTACTATGGCTACACCTTC
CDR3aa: CASSYTGDYYGYTF

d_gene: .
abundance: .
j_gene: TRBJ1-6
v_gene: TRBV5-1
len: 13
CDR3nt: TGCGCCAGCAGCTTGGAGGGAGTCTCACCCCTCCACTTT
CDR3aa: CASSLEGVSPLHF

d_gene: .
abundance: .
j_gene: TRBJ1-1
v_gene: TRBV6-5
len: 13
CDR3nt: TGTGCCAGCAGTTTCCCCGGGGGGACTGAAGCTTTCTTT
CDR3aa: CASSFPGGTEAFF

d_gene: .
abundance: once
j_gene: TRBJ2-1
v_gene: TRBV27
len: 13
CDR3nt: TGTGCCAGCAGGCTGACAGTATACAATGAGCAGTTCTTC
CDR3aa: CASRLTVYNEQFF

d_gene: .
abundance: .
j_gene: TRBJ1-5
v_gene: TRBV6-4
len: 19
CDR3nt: TGTGCCAGCAGCCAAAAGGGAGGACCGTTAGCATGGGACAATCAGCCCCAGCATTTT
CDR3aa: CASSQKGGPLAWDNQPQHF

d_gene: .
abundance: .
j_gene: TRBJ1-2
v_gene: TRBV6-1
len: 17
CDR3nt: TGTGCCAGCAGTGAAGAAGTTTACAGAAAAGATTTCTATGGCTACACCTTC
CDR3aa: CASSEEVYRKDFYGYTF

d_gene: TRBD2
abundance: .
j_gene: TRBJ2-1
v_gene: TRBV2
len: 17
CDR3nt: TGTGCCAGCAGTGAATTGAATGCAGGACTAGCGGGTTTTGAGCAGTTCTTC
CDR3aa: CASSELNAGLAGFEQFF

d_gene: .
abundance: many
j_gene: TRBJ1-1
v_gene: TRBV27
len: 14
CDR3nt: TGTGCCAGCAGTTGGAGCACAGGGAACACTGAAGCTTTCTTT
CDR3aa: CASSWSTGNTEAFF

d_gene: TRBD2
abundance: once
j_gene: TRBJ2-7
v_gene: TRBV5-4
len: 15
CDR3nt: TGTGCCAGCAGTTACGGACTAGCGGGAGACTACGAGCAGTACTTC
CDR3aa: CASSYGLAGDYEQYF

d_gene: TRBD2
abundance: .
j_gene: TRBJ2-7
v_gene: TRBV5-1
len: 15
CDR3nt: TGCGCCAGCAGCCTGGCTAGCGGGAGTATTTACGAGCAGTACTTC
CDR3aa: CASSLASGSIYEQYF

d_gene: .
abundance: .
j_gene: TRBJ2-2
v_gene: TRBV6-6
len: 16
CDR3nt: TGTGCCAGCAGTTACTTCGACAGGCCGAACACCGGGGAGCTGTTTTTT
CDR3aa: CASSYFDRPNTGELFF

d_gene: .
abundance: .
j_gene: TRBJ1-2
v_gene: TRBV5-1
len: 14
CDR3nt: TGCGCCAGCAGCTTGGAAGGGGAGGGCTATGGCTACACCTTC
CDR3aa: CASSLEGEGYGYTF

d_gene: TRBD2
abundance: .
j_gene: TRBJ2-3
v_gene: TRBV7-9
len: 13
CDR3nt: TGTGCCAGCAGGCTAGCGGGAGGGGATACGCAGTATTTT
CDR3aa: CASRLAGGDTQYF

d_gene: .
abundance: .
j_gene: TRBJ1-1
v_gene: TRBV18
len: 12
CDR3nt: TGTGCCAGCTCAGCCGACAGGTATGAAGCTTTCTTT
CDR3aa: CASSADRYEAFF

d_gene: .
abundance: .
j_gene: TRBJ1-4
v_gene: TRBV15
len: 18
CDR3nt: TGTGCCACCAGCAGAGGACAGGAGCGAAGATGGACGGATGAAAAACTGTTTTTT
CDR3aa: CATSRGQERRWTDEKLFF